These 19 T cell receptor beta chains originate from one sample sequenced in a study of T-cell memory formation after mild COVID-19. TCRdb reprocessed the 5' RACE reads with MiXCR, giving one entry per CDR3 protein. The sample records 530,000 or so distinct CDR3 sequences, 15% to 20% being singletons. The source material was PBMCs or a T cell subset sorted from them (not recorded which). The receptors here all came from an adult woman who had mild COVID-19 (a few samples of this study predate the infection). Cell type and time point are not known.

This clonotype showed up just a few times. The chain uses TRBV5-5 and TRBJ2-2, with D perhaps TRBD1 (6 bases). The CDR3 covers 16 residues. Trimming removed 2 bases at V and 1 base at J, with 12 bases between. Germline CDR1 and CDR2: SGHKS and YYEKEE (reference sequence). The CDR3: CASSLHREGNTGELFF. For the CDR3, the DNA is TGTGCCAGCAGCTTACACAGGGAAGGGAACACCGGGGAGCTGTTTTTT.

This sequence joins TRBV7-2 and TRBJ2-3; D is undetermined. Trimming stripped 2 bases from V and 3 bases from J, with 9 bases between. The CDR3 is 14 residues long. Germline CDR1 SGHTA, CDR2 FQGNSA. CDR3 amino acids: CASSLTHGTDTQYF. For the CDR3, the DNA is TGTGCCAGCAGCTTAACCCATGGAACAGATACGCAGTATTTT.

The genes are TRBV9 and TRBJ2-5, with 14 nucleotides matching TRBD2. CDR3 length: 16 amino acids. V dropped 4 bases and J dropped 4; count of bases not matched to a gene: 6. Germline values: CDR1 SGDLS, CDR2 YYNGEE. The CDR3 bases are TGTGCCAGCAGCCCCGGGGGACTAGCGGGGGCAGAGACCCAGTACTTC. Translation gives CASSPGGLAGAETQYF.

This chain uses TRBV7-9 with TRBJ1-1; D possibly corresponds to TRBD1 (5 bases). There are 12 residues in the CDR3. Deletions cut 4 bases from V and 6 bases from J, with 9 bases between. Germline assignment: CDR1 SEHNR and CDR2 FQNEAQ (reference sequence). The CDR3 loop reads CASSSGPSEAFF. DNA of the CDR3: TGTGCCAGCAGCTCGGGACCGTCTGAAGCTTTCTTT.

V gene TRBV19 combines with J gene TRBJ2-1; 9 positions agree with TRBD1. Looked up from germline, CDR1 is LNHDA and CDR2 is SQIVND (reference sequence). The CDR3 runs 16 residues. V gave up 5 bases and J gave up 4 bases; unmatched junction bases: 9. The CDR3 loop is CASSPLGTGSYNEQFF. Here the CDR3 DNA reads TGTGCCAGTAGTCCGCTCGGGACAGGGTCTTACAATGAGCAGTTCTTC.

This chain links TRBV7-9 with TRBJ2-3, with unresolved D. Germline CDR1 and CDR2: SEHNR and FQNEAQ (reference sequence). The CDR3 covers 16 residues. Trimming left V 1 base short and J 2 bases short, with 13 bases between. This chain's CDR3 is CASSLDHAKPTDTQYF. CDR3 in DNA: TGTGCCAGCAGCTTAGACCACGCGAAACCCACAGATACGCAGTATTTT.

This clonotype was recorded a few times. The chain couples TRBV11-2 to TRBJ1-1; D unclear. The V end lost 6 bases, the J end lost 0 bases, and 8 bases lay between the germline ends. In germline, CDR1 is SGHAT, CDR2 FQNNGV. This CDR3 comprises 13 residues. CDR3 protein: CASRDTMNTEAFF. CDR3 DNA sequence: TGTGCCAGCAGAGACACCATGAACACTGAAGCTTTCTTT.

The rearrangement uses TRBV21-1 and TRBJ2-2; the table's D call TRBD1 went unverified against the DNA. TRBV21-1 is a listed pseudogene. This CDR3 is 20 amino acids long. The CDR3 here is CASSTRIGGTTFPNTGELFF. In DNA form, the CDR3 reads TGTGCCAGCAGCACCCGTATAGGGGGCACCACTTTTCCGAACACCGGGGAGCTGTTTTTT.

This clonotype was counted a few times. The chain links TRBV14 to TRBJ2-7; D possibly uses TRBD1 or TRBD2 (6 bases each). CDR3 size: 14 residues. Germline CDR1 reads SGHDN; CDR2 reads FVKESK. V lost 4 bases and J 2 bases, leaving 12 bases between the germline ends. The CDR3 bases are TGTGCCAGCAGCCTCCGGGGGCATGCCTACGAGCAGTACTTC. Amino acid sequence: CASSLRGHAYEQYF.

To note about this clonotype: This clone may be a read error of a much larger clone one base away. The chain links TRBV6-6 to TRBJ1-1; 7 nucleotides line up with TRBD1. With V trimmed by 6 bases and J by 4 bases, 5 bases remained unmatched. Germline V gene sequence: CDR1 MNHNY, CDR2 SVGAGI (reference sequence). The CDR3 totals 13 residues. The CDR3 DNA is TGTGCCAGCAGCCCGACAGGGACCACTGAAGCTTTCTTT. Translated: CASSPTGTTEAFF.

This clonotype was counted ten times or more. A read error may account for a junction end that differs from germline. The chain combines TRBV12-3 or TRBV12-4 with TRBJ2-7; a weak D match, TRBD1 (6 bases). CDR3 length: 12 residues. The DNA for the CDR3 is TGTGCCAGCAGCTTAGGGGGTAACGAGCAGTACTTC. Translated, it gives CASSLGGNEQYF.

V gene TRBV18 combines with J gene TRBJ1-2; D possibly corresponds to TRBD1 (5 bases). This CDR3 has 16 amino acids. Germline V gene data show CDR1 as KGHSH and CDR2 as LQKENI. Trimming removed 0 bases from V and 2 bases from J, with 13 bases in between. CDR3 coding DNA: TGTGCCAGCTCACCACCGTCGGGGCGGGGGAACTATGGCTACACCTTC. Translated: CASSPPSGRGNYGYTF.

This clonotype was seen only a few times. The chain links TRBV29-1 to TRBJ2-7; tentatively, D is TRBD1 or TRBD2 (6 bases each). Trimming shortened V by 7 bases and J by 6 bases, and 22 bases separated the two germline ends. Germline V gene sequence: CDR1 SQVTM, CDR2 ANQGSEA. The CDR3 spans 14 residues. The CDR3 DNA sequence: TGCAGCGCCTACTCGGACGGGGGCGTACGCGAGCAGTACTTC. It codes for CSAYSDGGVREQYF.

The J gene is TRBJ1-5, the V gene TRBV2, with TRBD1 matching over 7 bases. Germline CDR1 is SNHLY and CDR2 is FYNNEI. J gave up 9 bases and V 1 base, and 6 bases lay outside the gene matches. The CDR3 consists of 14 residues. The CDR3 DNA follows: TGTGCCAGCAGTGAAGGGACAGGAGGATCGCCCCAGCATTTT. It codes for CASSEGTGGSPQHF.

DNA of the CDR3: TGTGCCAGCAGTTATGAGATAAAGGAGACCCAGTACTTC. Its protein is CASSYEIKETQYF. This rearrangement joins TRBV6-2 or TRBV6-3 to TRBJ2-5; D gene uncertain. V was pared by 3 bases and J by 5 bases, with 10 bases between. The CDR3 is made up of 13 amino acids. Germline CDR1 reads MNHEY; CDR2 reads SVGEGT.

V and J are TRBV5-6 and TRBJ2-5; 10 bases map to TRBD1. The germline V gene encodes CDR1 SGHDT and CDR2 YYEEEE. Trimming cost V 3 bases and J 5 bases; bases outside gene matches: 4. The CDR3 is 14 amino acids. CDR3 sequence: CASSSTGGPETQYF. The CDR3, as DNA: TGTGCCAGCAGCTCGACAGGGGGCCCGGAGACCCAGTACTTC.

This clonotype was counted between two and nine times. The V call is TRBV7-9, the J call TRBJ2-1; 10 positions match TRBD2. The length of the CDR3 is 17 residues. V was pared by 4 bases and J by 3 bases, with 9 bases of the junction left unmatched. Per the germline V gene, CDR1 is SEHNR and CDR2 is FQNEAQ (reference sequence). The CDR3 coding sequence is TGTGCCAGCAGCTCAAACAGCGGGAGGGCCGGCTACAATGAGCAGTTCTTC. Translation gives CASSSNSGRAGYNEQFF.

This clonotype was seen more than once but under ten times. The rearrangement uses TRBV4-1 and TRBJ2-2; 8 bases fit TRBD1. Trimming removed 1 base from V and 7 bases from J; junction bases left unmatched: 5. The CDR3 spans 15 residues. Germline V gene data show CDR1 as MGHRA and CDR2 as YSYEKL. The CDR3 DNA reads as TGCGCCAGCAGCCAAGTGGACAGGGTAGGCGGGGAGCTGTTTTTT. Amino acid sequence: CASSQVDRVGGELFF.

This clonotype was picked up a small number of times. The chain is built from TRBV24-1 and TRBJ1-2, with TRBD1 identical over 7 bases. V was clipped by 3 bases and J by 8 bases; unmatched bases: 11. The germline gives CDR1 KGHDR, CDR2 SFDVKD. This CDR3 has 15 amino acids. The DNA for the CDR3 is TGTGCCACCAGTGATGCCGGACAGGCGAATGGGGGCTACACCTTC. It codes for CATSDAGQANGGYTF.